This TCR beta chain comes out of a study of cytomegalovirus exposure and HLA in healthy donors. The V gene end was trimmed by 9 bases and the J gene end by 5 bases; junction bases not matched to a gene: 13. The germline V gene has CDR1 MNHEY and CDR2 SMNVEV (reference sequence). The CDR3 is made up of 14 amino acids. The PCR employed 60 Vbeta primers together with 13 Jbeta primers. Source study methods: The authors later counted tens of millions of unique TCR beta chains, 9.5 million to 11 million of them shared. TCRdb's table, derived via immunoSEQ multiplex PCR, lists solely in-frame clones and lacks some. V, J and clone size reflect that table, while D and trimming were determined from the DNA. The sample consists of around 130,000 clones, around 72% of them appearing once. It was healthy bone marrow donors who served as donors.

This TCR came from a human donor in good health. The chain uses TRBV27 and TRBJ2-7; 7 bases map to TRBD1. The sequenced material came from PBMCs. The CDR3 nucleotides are TGTGCCAGGACCTGGGACAGAGAGTCCAACGAGCAGTACTTC. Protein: CARTWDRESNEQYF.